This T cell receptor (beta chain) was documented in a study of a mutant IDH1 vaccine in newly diagnosed glioma. The data were produced by immunoSEQ multiplex PCR, yet TCRdb's version contains in-frame clones alone and is incomplete. Of tens of thousands of clones listed, approximately 90% are singletons. The V gene lost 5 bases and the J gene lost 1 base, with 9 bases spanning the gap. Germline lookup yields CDR1 LNHDA and CDR2 SQIVND (reference sequence). The CDR3 has 14 residues. Noted time point: baseline, week 1 (first vaccination visit). Specified treatment: pre-vaccination baseline after standard-of-care therapy.

The origin of this receptor is a man aged 40-55 years with glioma. Sample: PBMCs, taken from a glioma patient treated with radiotherapy, temozolomide or both. This chain uses TRBV19 with TRBJ2-4; tentative D call: TRBD1 (6 bases). Here the CDR3 reads CASSPGDAKNIQYF. In DNA form, the CDR3 reads TGTGCCAGTAGTCCAGGGGATGCCAAAAACATTCAGTACTTC. The full variable domain, completed using reference TRBV19 and TRBJ2-4, is DGGITQSPKYLFRKEGQNVTLSCEQNLNHDAMYWYRQDPGQGLRLIYYSQIVNDFQKGDIAEGYSVSREKKESFPLTVTSAQKNPTAFYLCASSPGDAKNIQYFGAGTRLSVL.